This T cell receptor beta chain appears in the sequencing data of a study of preoperative IRX-2 immunotherapy in early breast cancer. As to treatment: preoperative locoregional IRX-2 cytokine immunotherapy. Method: immunoSEQ multiplex PCR; TCRdb's copy keeps in-frame clones and lacks some. Of 40,000 to 45,000 clones detected, about 80% appear once; the ten largest clones hold approximately 1.1%. This clone has just one count. The CDR3 has 15 residues. Germline V gene lookup returns CDR1 MNHGY and CDR2 SAAAGT. V gave up 2 bases and J gave up 2 bases; unmatched junction bases: 4. The sequence was obtained from a human donor with breast cancer. This sample comprised tumor tissue, obtained after IRX-2 immunotherapy. The chain couples TRBV6-8 to TRBJ2-7; 9 nucleotides line up with TRBD2. CDR3 loop: CASSYGGGAPYEQYF. Here the CDR3 DNA reads TGTGCCAGCAGTTACGGCGGGGGGGCGCCCTACGAGCAGTACTTC.